One and the same sample provided the 19 T cell receptor beta chains below, sequenced in a study of identical twins. TCRdb reanalysed the 5' RACE reads using MiXCR and keeps one entry per CDR3 protein. The sample records some 210,000 distinct CDR3 sequences, roughly 15% being singletons. A further study also used this sample, focusing on T cells expressing NK-cell markers.

The material sequenced was CD8+ T cells sorted from blood. The receptors were gathered from a woman under 30 in good health.

This sequence joins TRBV7-2 and TRBJ2-1, with no clear D. The CDR3 consists of 11 residues. V was cut by 5 bases and J by 10 bases, with 9 bases left in between. The germline V gene has CDR1 SGHTA and CDR2 FQGNSA. The CDR3 bases are TGTGCCAGCAGCCAAGGCCGAGAGCAGTTCTTC. Translated, it gives CASSQGREQFF.

This clonotype was observed a handful of times. This chain uses TRBV12-3 or TRBV12-4 with TRBJ1-1; D call uncertain. The V end was cut by 3 bases, the J end by 5 bases, with 13 bases between. The CDR3 extends over 14 amino acids. The CDR3 sequence: CASSFLIDRTEAFF. The CDR3 region has the DNA TGTGCCAGCAGTTTTTTAATCGATAGGACTGAAGCTTTCTTT.

This rearrangement joins TRBV25-1 to TRBJ2-3; 7 nucleotides line up with TRBD1. Germline V gene lookup returns CDR1 MGHDK and CDR2 SYGVNS. The CDR3 length is 10 residues. CDR3 DNA sequence: TGTGCAACAGGGGAGGATACGCAGTATTTT. Its translation is CATGEDTQYF. Using reference TRBV25-1 and TRBJ2-3 for the parts outside the CDR3, the full variable domain is EADIYQTPRYLVIGTGKKITLECSQTMGHDKMYWYQQDPGMELHLIHYSYGVNSTEKGDLSSESTVSRIRTEHFPLTLESARPSHTSQYLCATGEDTQYFGPGTRLTVL.

As for this clonotype: The junction shows a germline mismatch at one end, possibly a read error. The V call is TRBV4-3, the J call TRBJ2-1; D is possibly TRBD1 or TRBD2 (5 bases each). Germline assignment: CDR1 LGHNA and CDR2 YSLEER. The CDR3 has 16 residues. The CDR3 DNA is TGCGCCAGCAGCCACCTTTCCGGGACGGTCTACAATGTGCAGTTCTTC. Protein: CASSHLSGTVYNVQFF.

This clonotype occurred a few times. J is TRBJ2-2 and V is TRBV7-9; D unclear. The CDR3 has 11 residues. V lost 9 bases, J lost 5 bases, and 7 bases lay in between. Germline loops: CDR1 SEHNR, CDR2 FQNEAQ (reference sequence). CDR3: CASTWTGELFF. CDR3 bases: TGTGCCAGTACTTGGACCGGGGAGCTGTTTTTT.

This clonotype was found many times. This sequence joins TRBV24-1 and TRBJ2-1; 13 bases match TRBD2. Germline V CDR1 and CDR2: KGHDR, SFDVKD. The CDR3 has 16 amino acids. Germline trimming cut 3 bases from V and 9 bases from J; bases unmatched to any gene: 7. For the CDR3, the DNA is TGTGCCACCAGTGATCCCGGGACTAGCGGGATCGGTGAGCAGTTCTTC. Residues: CATSDPGTSGIGEQFF.

This chain links TRBV14 with TRBJ2-1; TRBD1 might be the D (5 bases). In germline, CDR1 is SGHDN, CDR2 FVKESK. The CDR3 length is 12 residues. Trimming took off 1 base at V and 14 bases at J, with 12 bases between the two ends. In nucleotides, the CDR3 is TGTGCCAGCAGCCAAGGGACATTTGATAAGTTCTTC. It translates to CASSQGTFDKFF.

This clonotype was seen more than once but under ten times. The chain recombines TRBV12-3 or TRBV12-4 with TRBJ2-3; tentatively, D is TRBD1 (5 bases). CDR3 length: 11 amino acids. Trimming pared 6 bases from V and 8 bases from J, leaving 9 bases between. The CDR3 sequence is CASRDQGTQYF. In DNA form, the CDR3 reads TGTGCCAGCAGGGACCAGGGTACGCAGTATTTT.

The sample holds a few counts of this clonotype. J is TRBJ2-6 and V is TRBV9; TRBD2 might be the D (5 bases). CDR3 length: 19 residues. The V end lost 0 bases, the J end lost 0 bases, and 16 bases lay between the germline ends. Germline CDR1 is SGDLS and CDR2 is YYNGEE. CDR3 bases: TGTGCCAGCAGCGTAGCTGACTACAGTCAACTCTCTGGGGCCAACGTCCTGACTTTC. Translated, it gives CASSVADYSQLSGANVLTF.

This rearrangement joins TRBV19 to TRBJ1-1; tentative D call: TRBD1 (6 bases). This CDR3 is 14 amino acids long. V was trimmed by 10 bases and J by 1 base, leaving 16 bases between them. From germline, CDR1 is LNHDA and CDR2 SQIVND (reference sequence). CDR3 nucleotides: TGTGCCACCGTACAGGGATGGGAGAACACTGAAGCTTTCTTT. Translating gives CATVQGWENTEAFF.

The chain combines TRBV7-6 with TRBJ2-3; D is possibly TRBD2 (5 bases). V was trimmed by 0 bases and J by 3 bases, leaving 16 bases between them. In germline, CDR1 is SGHVS, CDR2 FNYEAQ. The CDR3 extends over 17 amino acids. CDR3 protein: CASSLAPGTSRTDTQYF. For the CDR3, the DNA is TGTGCCAGCAGCTTAGCGCCGGGAACGTCTAGGACAGATACGCAGTATTTT.

In this sample, this clonotype turned up a few times. This chain connects TRBV7-8 to TRBJ2-5, with D unclear. The V end was cut by 1 base, the J end by 2 bases, with 8 bases between. The CDR3 loop spans 14 amino acids. Germline CDR1 and CDR2: SGHVS and FQNEAQ. In DNA, the CDR3 is TGTGCCAGCAGCTTAGGGACGGCACAAGAGACCCAGTACTTC. As protein: CASSLGTAQETQYF.

This clonotype was observed a handful of times. The rearrangement links TRBV5-1 to TRBJ2-7; D is unclear. Germline V lookup: CDR1 SGHRS, CDR2 YFSETQ. CDR3 length: 14 residues. The V and J ends lost 0 bases and 0 bases respectively, with 7 bases between them. CDR3 amino acids: CASSLAHLSYEQYF. In DNA, the CDR3 is TGCGCCAGCAGCTTGGCCCACCTCTCCTACGAGCAGTACTTC.

This clonotype appeared many times. The chain uses TRBV10-3 and TRBJ1-1; no firm D call. The V gene's germline CDR1 is ENHRY and CDR2 SYGVKD. CDR3 size: 17 residues. V was shortened by 5 bases and J by 2 bases, with 21 bases between the two germline ends. The CDR3: CAISFWNPSHSNTEAFF. CDR3 sequence (DNA): TGTGCCATCAGTTTTTGGAATCCTTCCCACTCTAACACTGAAGCTTTCTTT.

The V call is TRBV12-3 or TRBV12-4, the J call TRBJ2-2; D uncertain. The length of the CDR3 is 14 residues. Deletions cut 4 bases from V and 4 bases from J, with 10 bases between. The CDR3 coding sequence is TGTGCCAGCAGTTATCTATGGGGCACCGGGGAGCTGTTTTTT. This codes for CASSYLWGTGELFF.

This clonotype was counted ten times or more. The chain recombines TRBV5-1 with TRBJ2-3; D is uncertain. V was trimmed by 0 bases and J by 4 bases, leaving 6 bases between them. The germline CDR1 and CDR2 sequences are SGHRS and YFSETQ. CDR3 length equals 13 residues. Here the CDR3 DNA reads TGCGCCAGCAGCTTGGGGAGCCCAGATACGCAGTATTTT. This codes for CASSLGSPDTQYF. Drawing the rest from reference TRBV5-1 and TRBJ2-3, the complete variable domain is KAGVTQTPRYLIKTRGQQVTLSCSPISGHRSVSWYQQTPGQGLQFLFEYFSETQRNKGNFPGRFSGRQFSNSRSEMNVSTLELGDSALYLCASSLGSPDTQYFGPGTRLTVL.

This clonotype turned up a few times. The chain uses TRBV2 and TRBJ2-5; 11 nucleotides agree with TRBD2. CDR3 size: 16 residues. Per the germline V gene, CDR1 is SNHLY and CDR2 is FYNNEI. The V segment lost 8 bases and the J segment 2 bases; nucleotides outside the gene matches: 10. CDR3 sequence reads: CASCSGGAREQETQYF. The CDR3 DNA follows: TGTGCCAGCTGTAGCGGGGGGGCCCGGGAGCAAGAGACCCAGTACTTC.

This clonotype was counted only a few times. The rearrangement links TRBV2 to TRBJ2-2; D uncertain. The CDR3 totals 15 residues. Germline loops: CDR1 SNHLY, CDR2 FYNNEI. Trimming removed 3 bases at V and 0 bases at J, with 8 bases between. CDR3 nucleotides: TGTGCCAGCAGTGATGGTCCAACGAACACCGGGGAGCTGTTTTTT. It yields the protein CASSDGPTNTGELFF.

The genes are TRBV10-3 and TRBJ1-2; D uncertain. Germline V gene sequence: CDR1 ENHRY, CDR2 SYGVKD. The CDR3 spans 16 residues. V gave up 3 bases and J gave up 7 bases, with 21 bases separating them. The CDR3 DNA sequence: TGTGCCATCAGTGAAAGGCCTGGGGAAAGTTCCGCTGGCTACACCTTC. This translates into CAISERPGESSAGYTF.